A single sample is the source of the 10 T cell receptor beta chains below, sequenced in a study of regulatory T cells in long-lasting Graves disease. Described time point: newly diagnosed GD, antithyroid drugs for less than 3 months. Isolated PBMC RNA provided the starting material for the TCR library. Both iRepertoire HTBI primers and Arm-PCR of CDR3 regions were used to build the TCR beta libraries. TCRdb re-analysed the multiplex PCR reads in MiXCR, keeping a single row per CDR3 protein. The table records 440,000 or so distinct CDR3 sequences, 16% of them present only once. This same sample was also part of a study on T cells in Graves' hyperthyroidism and ophthalmopathy.

Sequencing was performed on peripheral blood mononuclear cells (PBMCs), taken at new diagnosis, from a patient treated with antithyroid drugs. These receptors originate from a woman aged 25 to 39 with Graves disease.

This clonotype was detected ten times or more. J is TRBJ2-7 and V is TRBV6-1, with 7 positions matching TRBD1. The J segment lost 9 bases and the V segment lost 6 bases, leaving 20 bases of the junction unmatched. The germline V gene encodes CDR1 MNHNS and CDR2 SASEGT. This CDR3 region has 16 residues. CDR3 coding DNA: TGTGCCAGCAGCTCTCCTACCCGGACAGGTGCTCAGTCGCAGTACTTC. It specifies CASSSPTRTGAQSQYF.

For this clonotype: Being one base from a much bigger clone, this may be a read error. This rearrangement joins TRBV24-1 to TRBJ2-2, with 8 positions matching TRBD2. Germline V gives CDR1 KGHDR, CDR2 SFDVKD. The CDR3 has 17 residues. The ends lost 4 bases at V and 0 bases at J; junction bases unmatched: 6. The CDR3 bases are TGTGCCACCAGTGACCAGAGCGGGAGCGCGAACACCGGGGAGCTGTTTTTT. It translates to CATSDQSGSANTGELFF.

Worth noting for this clonotype: A much larger clonotype is one base distant, so this may be a read error. V gene TRBV7-9 combines with J gene TRBJ2-7; D perhaps matches TRBD2 (5 bases). The better agreement between TRBJ2-1 and the DNA end casts doubt on the J call. CDR1 and CDR2 (germline): SEHNR, FQNEAQ (reference sequence). The length of the CDR3 is 12 residues. The chain's CDR3 is CASIGIGYEQFF. The CDR3 bases are TGTGCCAGCATCGGGATAGGGTACGAGCAGTTCTTC.

This clonotype was observed at least ten times. The CDR3 coding sequence is TGTGCCAGCAGCTCGTCTGGCGGCAATCAGCCCCAGCATTTT. Encoded protein: CASSSSGGNQPQHF. The chain links TRBV7-9 to TRBJ1-5; D is uncertain. Germline CDR1 is SEHNR and CDR2 is FQNEAQ (reference sequence). With 4 bases removed from V and 2 bases from J, the gap between germline ends came to 9 bases. The CDR3 consists of 14 residues.

There are many counts of this clonotype. CDR3 nucleotide sequence: TGTGCCACCTGCCGGGACAAGAACACTGAAGCTTTCTTT. Its translation: CATCRDKNTEAFF. V and J are TRBV6-2 or TRBV6-3 and TRBJ1-1; tentative D call: TRBD1 (6 bases). CDR3 length: 13 amino acids. Germline V lookup: CDR1 MNHEY, CDR2 SVGEGT. V was clipped by 10 bases and J by 1 base, with 13 bases between them.

This clonotype was seen a handful of times. The chain combines TRBV6-2 or TRBV6-3 with TRBJ2-3; D tentatively fits TRBD1 or TRBD2 (5 bases each). The CDR3 extends over 16 amino acids. Germline V gives CDR1 MNHEY, CDR2 SVGEGT. V was trimmed by 5 bases and J by 6 bases, leaving 21 bases between them. CDR3 in amino acids: CASSEGDVALRDTQYF. In nucleotides, the CDR3 is TGTGCCAGCAGTGAAGGGGACGTGGCCCTCCGGGATACGCAGTATTTT.

This clonotype has a count of ten or more. V usage is TRBV11-1 and J usage is TRBJ2-3; 7 bases agree with TRBD2. The V gene end was trimmed by 7 bases and the J gene end by 4 bases; junction bases not matched to a gene: 5. There are 13 residues in the CDR3. From germline, CDR1 is SGHAT and CDR2 FQDESV (reference sequence). Here the CDR3 DNA reads TGTGCCAGCACCCAGCGGGGCCCAGATACGCAGTATTTT. Its translation: CASTQRGPDTQYF.

This chain connects TRBV12-3 or TRBV12-4 to TRBJ2-1; 10 bases align to TRBD2. The CDR3 has 17 residues. With 6 bases clipped from V and 9 bases from J, the junction kept 17 bases outside the gene matches. CDR3 in DNA: TGTGCCAGCAGCCTTTCCCCAGCGGGAGGGCTCGTTGTTGAGCAGTTCTTC. Encoded protein: CASSLSPAGGLVVEQFF.

V is TRBV14 and J is TRBJ1-2; D is uncertain. The germline gives CDR1 SGHDN, CDR2 FVKESK. With 1 base removed from V and 10 bases from J, the gap between germline ends came to 10 bases. This CDR3 region has 12 residues. CDR3 sequence (DNA): TGTGCCAGCAGCCAAGTAGCCACGGCCTACACCTTC. Its translation is CASSQVATAYTF.

V and J are TRBV3-1 and TRBJ2-1; 11 bases agree with TRBD2. The CDR3 has 14 residues. Germline CDR1 LGHDT, CDR2 YNNKEL (reference sequence). Trimming at V came to 10 bases and at J to 7 bases, leaving 9 bases not matched to a gene. In DNA, the CDR3 is TGTGCCACCCGACTAGCGGGATCCAGTAATGAGCAGTTCTTC. It is translated as CATRLAGSSNEQFF.